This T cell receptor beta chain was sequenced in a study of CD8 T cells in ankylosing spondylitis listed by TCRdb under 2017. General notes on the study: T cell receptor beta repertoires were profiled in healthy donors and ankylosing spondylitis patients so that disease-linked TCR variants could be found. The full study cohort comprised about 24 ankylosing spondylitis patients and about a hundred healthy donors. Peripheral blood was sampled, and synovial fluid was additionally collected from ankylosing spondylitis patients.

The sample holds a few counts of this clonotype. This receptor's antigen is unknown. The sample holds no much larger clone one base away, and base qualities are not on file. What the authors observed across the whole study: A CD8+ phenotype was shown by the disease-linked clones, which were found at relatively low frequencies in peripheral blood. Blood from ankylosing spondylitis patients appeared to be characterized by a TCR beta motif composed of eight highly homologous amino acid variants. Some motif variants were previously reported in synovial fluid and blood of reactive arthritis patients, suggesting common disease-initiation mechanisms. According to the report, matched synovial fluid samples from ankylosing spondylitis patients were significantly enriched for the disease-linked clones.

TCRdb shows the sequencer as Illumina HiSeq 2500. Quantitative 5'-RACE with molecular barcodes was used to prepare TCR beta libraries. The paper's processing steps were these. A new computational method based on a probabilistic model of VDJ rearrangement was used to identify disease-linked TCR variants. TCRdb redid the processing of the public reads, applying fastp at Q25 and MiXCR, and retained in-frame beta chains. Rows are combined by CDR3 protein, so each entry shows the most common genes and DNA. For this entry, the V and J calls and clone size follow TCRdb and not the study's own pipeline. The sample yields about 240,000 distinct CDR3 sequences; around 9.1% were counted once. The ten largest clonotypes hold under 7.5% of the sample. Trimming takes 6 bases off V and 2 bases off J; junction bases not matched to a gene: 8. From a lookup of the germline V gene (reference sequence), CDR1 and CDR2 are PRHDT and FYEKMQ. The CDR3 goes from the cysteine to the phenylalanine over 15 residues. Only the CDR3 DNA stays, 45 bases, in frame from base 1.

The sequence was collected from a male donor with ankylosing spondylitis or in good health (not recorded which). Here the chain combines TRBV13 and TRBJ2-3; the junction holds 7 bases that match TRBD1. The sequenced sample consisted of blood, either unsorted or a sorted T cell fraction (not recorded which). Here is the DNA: TGTGCCAGCAGAGTAGACAGGGCAAACACAGATACGCAGTATTTT. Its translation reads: CASRVDRANTDTQYF.